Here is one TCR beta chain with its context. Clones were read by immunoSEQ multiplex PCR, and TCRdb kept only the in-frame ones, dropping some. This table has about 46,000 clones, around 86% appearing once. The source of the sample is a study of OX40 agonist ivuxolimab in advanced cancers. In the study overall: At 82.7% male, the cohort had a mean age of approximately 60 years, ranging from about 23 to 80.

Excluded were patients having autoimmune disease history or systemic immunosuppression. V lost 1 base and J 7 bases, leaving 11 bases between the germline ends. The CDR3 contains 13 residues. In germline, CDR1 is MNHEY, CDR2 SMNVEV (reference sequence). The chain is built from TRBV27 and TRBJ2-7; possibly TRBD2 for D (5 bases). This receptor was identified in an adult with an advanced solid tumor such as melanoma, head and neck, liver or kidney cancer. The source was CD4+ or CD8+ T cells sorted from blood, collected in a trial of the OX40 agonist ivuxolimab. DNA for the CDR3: TGTGCCAGCAGTTTATGGTGGGGAGTGGAGCAGTACTTC. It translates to CASSLWWGVEQYF.